This T cell receptor beta chain derives from a study of blood T cell repertoires in COVID-19. Study-level background: Sites across the United States, Italy and Spain contributed samples from acute and convalescent COVID-19. The cDNA or gDNA used as material had been derived from T cells, B-cell-depleted T cells, or PBMCs.

TCRdb's table, derived via immunoSEQ multiplex PCR, lists solely in-frame clones and lacks some. Here the sample spans roughly 87,000 clones, 70% to 90% being singletons. CDR1 is SEHNR and CDR2 is FQNEAQ in the germline V gene (reference sequence). V lost 4 bases and J lost 4; bases outside the gene matches: 4. This CDR3 comprises 14 residues. The rearrangement links TRBV7-9 to TRBJ1-5; 7 positions agree with TRBD1. This receptor was identified in a man in his 60s with acute or convalescent COVID-19. Sequencing was performed on peripheral blood. In DNA, the CDR3 is TGTGCCAGCAGCTCGGGACAGTATAATCAGCCCCAGCATTTT. Its protein is CASSSGQYNQPQHF.